This TCR beta chain derives from a study of CD8 T cells in Susac syndrome. Broader study findings: The CD4+ T cell repertoires from Susac syndrome exhibited no clonal expansion.

On this clonotype itself: Antigen specificity is unknown.

The V and J ends lost 3 bases and 2 bases respectively, with 11 bases between them. The germline CDR1 and CDR2 sequences are MDHEN and SYDVKM. This CDR3 contains 14 residues. RNA, at roughly 0.45 to 1 ug, was reverse transcribed with random hexamers. Across 54 Vbeta and 13 Jbeta, immunoSEQ multiplex PCR amplified TCR beta CDR3. TCRdb redid the calling of the immunoSEQ multiplex PCR reads with MiXCR, one entry per CDR3 protein. This table has some 77,000 distinct CDR3 sequences, 93% appearing once. The clonotype originates from a human donor with Susac syndrome. V usage is TRBV28 and J usage is TRBJ2-7; D is unresolved. Sequenced sample: CD4+ T cells from PBMCs. CDR3 protein: CASSLGVDPYEQYF. CDR3 nucleotides: TGTGCCAGCAGTTTGGGTGTAGATCCCTACGAGCAGTACTTC.